These 27 T cell receptor beta chains originate from one sample sequenced in a study of control samples from healthy donors and cancer patients. Profiling relied on immunoSEQ multiplex PCR, and the TCRdb table lists in-frame clones only, not all of them. The repertoire holds around 55,000 clones, with around 95% as singletons. Input material: blood. Receptor source: a woman between 18 and 29 years old in good health.

This chain joins TRBV7-9 and TRBJ2-1; D gene ambiguous. The V gene lost 5 bases and the J gene lost 6 bases, with 17 bases spanning the gap. This CDR3 is built from 15 residues. Germline V gene lookup returns CDR1 SEHNR and CDR2 FQNEAQ (reference sequence). The CDR3 protein is CASSLTYGVSNEQFF. CDR3 DNA: TGTGCCAGCAGCCTAACTTACGGCGTCTCCAATGAGCAGTTCTTC.

The rearrangement joins TRBV19 to TRBJ2-7; tentative D call: TRBD2 (5 bases). Germline CDR1 reads LNHDA; CDR2 reads SQIVND (reference sequence). The CDR3 extends over 14 amino acids. The V and J ends lost 6 bases and 4 bases respectively, with 16 bases between them. DNA of the CDR3: TGTGCCAGTAGCTCCTCCGGGGTGTATTACGAGCAGTACTTC. Translating it yields CASSSSGVYYEQYF.

Only one count was recorded for this clone. CDR3 amino acids: CASIGTVYYSYTF. The CDR3, as DNA: TGTGCCAGCATCGGGACAGTTTATTATAGCTACACCTTC. The rearrangement uses TRBV6-5 and TRBJ1-2; 7 positions match TRBD1. Trimming took 7 bases from V and 9 from J; bases not matched to a gene: 11. The germline V gene encodes CDR1 MNHEY and CDR2 SVGAGI. The CDR3 runs to 13 residues.

The genes are TRBV18 and TRBJ1-4, with TRBD1 as a possible D gene (6 bases). The CDR3 runs to 14 residues. The V and J ends lost 4 bases and 8 bases respectively, with 14 bases between them. Germline CDR1 reads KGHSH; CDR2 reads LQKENI. CDR3 in DNA: TGTGCCAGCTCACGGGGGCAGCAAGAGGAAAAACTGTTTTTT. This gives the protein CASSRGQQEEKLFF.

The chain has TRBV5-4 and TRBJ1-2; the D gene is possibly TRBD1 (6 bases). Germline values: CDR1 SGHNT, CDR2 YYREEE (reference sequence). The CDR3 has 15 amino acids. Trimming cost V 4 bases and J 8 bases, with 21 bases left between them. The CDR3 nucleotides read TGTGCCAGCAGCCCCCATGTCCGGGGGCGGGAAGGCTACACCTTC. It is translated as CASSPHVRGREGYTF.

The rearrangement joins TRBV11-2 to TRBJ1-2; unclear D gene. Germline V CDR1 and CDR2: SGHAT, FQNNGV. CDR3 length: 14 amino acids. Trimming removed 1 base at V and 8 bases at J, with 14 bases between. CDR3 DNA: TGTGCCAGCAGCTTAGGCGAGGATGGTAGCGGCTACACCTTC. Translating it yields CASSLGEDGSGYTF. Combining the CDR3 with reference TRBV11-2 and TRBJ1-2 gives the whole variable domain EAGVAQSPRYKIIEKRQSVAFWCNPISGHATLYWYQQILGQGPKLLIQFQNNGVVDDSQLPKDRFSAERLKGVDSTLKIQPAKLEDSAVYLCASSLGEDGSGYTFGSGTRLTVV.

The V call is TRBV5-1, the J call TRBJ2-1; TRBD2 aligns across 9 bases. CDR3 size: 15 residues. Trimming took 0 bases from V and 8 from J; bases not matched to a gene: 6. CDR1 and CDR2 (germline): SGHRS, YFSETQ. Here the CDR3 reads CASSLAGGGAYEQFF. The CDR3 region has the DNA TGCGCCAGCAGCTTGGCGGGCGGGGGGGCGTATGAGCAGTTCTTC.

V usage is TRBV7-2 and J usage is TRBJ1-2; unclear D gene. From germline, CDR1 is SGHTA and CDR2 FQGNSA. Deletions cut 0 bases from V and 3 bases from J, with 11 bases between. The CDR3 is 15 amino acids. The CDR3 protein is CASSLASQNYYGYTF. CDR3 coding DNA: TGTGCCAGCAGCTTAGCGTCACAGAACTACTATGGCTACACCTTC.

The chain combines TRBV5-4 with TRBJ2-7, with TRBD1 matching over 7 bases. Looked up from germline, CDR1 is SGHNT and CDR2 is YYREEE (reference sequence). Trimming cost V 5 bases and J 5 bases; bases outside gene matches: 7. The CDR3 spans 13 residues. Here the CDR3 reads CASRRNDRDEQYF. Written as DNA, the CDR3 is TGTGCCAGCAGGCGGAACGACAGGGACGAGCAGTACTTC.

The V call is TRBV7-3, the J call TRBJ2-2; possibly TRBD1 for D (5 bases). Germline assignment: CDR1 SGHTA and CDR2 FQGTGA. Trimming shortened V by 1 base and J by 6 bases, and 12 bases separated the two germline ends. The CDR3 loop spans 15 amino acids. Here the CDR3 reads CASSLRREGAGELFF. The CDR3 region has the DNA TGTGCCAGCAGCTTAAGAAGGGAAGGGGCCGGGGAGCTGTTTTTT.

This chain links TRBV15 with TRBJ2-6; no clear D. From germline, CDR1 is LNHNV and CDR2 YYDKDF (reference sequence). The CDR3 sequence is 17 residues long. Trimming removed 0 bases from V and 0 bases from J, with 9 bases in between. CDR3 loop: CATSRDQGPSGANVLTF. The CDR3 DNA follows: TGTGCCACCAGCAGAGATCAAGGCCCCTCTGGGGCCAACGTCCTGACTTTC.

The chain recombines TRBV19 with TRBJ2-5; D gene unclear. The CDR3 length is 16 residues. Trimming removed 3 bases at V and 0 bases at J, with 14 bases between. Germline CDR1 reads LNHDA; CDR2 reads SQIVND (reference sequence). CDR3 bases: TGTGCCAGTAGTATTGGGTCTCGGAAGTACCAAGAGACCCAGTACTTC. Amino acids: CASSIGSRKYQETQYF.

This clone was seen a single time. V is TRBV7-2 and J is TRBJ1-2, with no clear D. CDR1 SGHTA and CDR2 FQGNSA come from the germline V gene. With 4 bases removed from V and 4 bases from J, the gap between germline ends came to 4 bases. The CDR3 is made up of 11 amino acids. The CDR3 DNA reads as TGTGCCAGCAGCTCTCTCTATGGCTACACCTTC. This translates into CASSSLYGYTF.

This chain joins TRBV7-8 and TRBJ2-2; a weak D match, TRBD1 (6 bases). The CDR3 covers 17 residues. The germline V gene encodes CDR1 SGHVS and CDR2 FQNEAQ. The V end lost 4 bases, the J end lost 0 bases, and 15 bases lay between the germline ends. DNA for the CDR3: TGTGCCAGCAGCTACCGGCAGGGGACCTCGAACACCGGGGAGCTGTTTTTT. Translation: CASSYRQGTSNTGELFF. The complete variable domain, with remaining parts taken from reference TRBV7-8 and TRBJ2-2, reads GAGVSQSPRYKVAKRGQDVALRCDPISGHVSLFWYQQALGQGPEFLTYFQNEAQLDKSGLPSDRFFAERPEGSVSTLKIQRTQQEDSAVYLCASSYRQGTSNTGELFFGEGSRLTVL.

This chain uses TRBV28 with TRBJ2-3, with D possibly being TRBD1 (5 bases). Germline CDR1 reads MDHEN; CDR2 reads SYDVKM. Trimming took 8 bases from V and 0 from J, leaving 12 bases between them. The CDR3 runs to 14 residues. The CDR3: CASQGGLSTDTQYF. CDR3 bases: TGTGCCAGCCAGGGCGGCCTTAGCACAGATACGCAGTATTTT.

The rearrangement links TRBV5-1 to TRBJ2-3; D unclear. Germline assignment: CDR1 SGHRS and CDR2 YFSETQ. The CDR3 covers 15 residues. With 0 bases removed from V and 2 bases from J, the gap between germline ends came to 10 bases. CDR3: CASSLGTTSTDTQYF. CDR3 nucleotide sequence: TGCGCCAGCAGCTTGGGGACGACATCCACAGATACGCAGTATTTT.

This rearrangement joins TRBV12-3 or TRBV12-4 to TRBJ2-5; 9 bases agree with TRBD2. The CDR3 has 13 amino acids. V lost 7 bases to trimming and J lost 5 bases; unmatched junction nucleotides: 5. The CDR3 coding sequence is TGTGCCAGCACTGGCGGGGGGGCGGAGACCCAGTACTTC. Its translation is CASTGGGAETQYF.

This chain joins TRBV6-5 and TRBJ2-5; the match to TRBD1 covers 7 bases. With V trimmed by 0 bases and J by 4 bases, 8 bases remained unmatched. Germline CDR1 is MNHEY and CDR2 is SVGAGI. The CDR3 loop spans 16 amino acids. CDR3 region: CASSYSLGQVGETQYF. CDR3 coding DNA: TGTGCCAGCAGTTACTCTCTAGGACAGGTCGGAGAGACCCAGTACTTC.

This clone was detected only once. The chain has TRBV11-2 and TRBJ2-1; D not certain. CDR3 size: 14 residues. Per the germline V gene, CDR1 is SGHAT and CDR2 is FQNNGV. With 2 bases removed from V and 3 bases from J, the gap between germline ends came to 8 bases. The CDR3 DNA is TGTGCCAGCAGCTTAAGGACCGTCTACAATGAGCAGTTCTTC. Translated, it gives CASSLRTVYNEQFF.

This chain connects TRBV19 to TRBJ1-1; 8 bases match TRBD1. CDR1 LNHDA and CDR2 SQIVND come from the germline V gene (reference sequence). V lost 3 bases to trimming and J lost 2 bases; unmatched junction nucleotides: 5. The CDR3 covers 15 residues. For the CDR3, the DNA is TGTGCCAGTAGTATCCACAGGGGGTCAAACACTGAAGCTTTCTTT. Translated: CASSIHRGSNTEAFF.

The V call is TRBV6-5, the J call TRBJ2-3; the D is unclear. Per germline, CDR1 MNHEY and CDR2 SVGAGI. V lost 0 bases and J 9 bases, leaving 10 bases between the germline ends. The CDR3 length is 13 residues. In DNA form, the CDR3 reads TGTGCCAGCAGTTACTCGGATGTGCGGACGCAGTATTTT. As protein: CASSYSDVRTQYF.

This sequence joins TRBV5-1 and TRBJ2-3; D possibly matches TRBD1 or TRBD2 (5 bases each). V was clipped by 3 bases and J by 4 bases, with 12 bases between them. The V gene's germline CDR1 is SGHRS and CDR2 YFSETQ. The CDR3 has 14 amino acids. CDR3 DNA sequence: TGCGCCAGCAGCTCCCCCGGGACGCCAGATACGCAGTATTTT. Translation gives CASSSPGTPDTQYF. The variable domain in full, completed from reference TRBV5-1 and TRBJ2-3, reads KAGVTQTPRYLIKTRGQQVTLSCSPISGHRSVSWYQQTPGQGLQFLFEYFSETQRNKGNFPGRFSGRQFSNSRSEMNVSTLELGDSALYLCASSSPGTPDTQYFGPGTRLTVL.

The rearrangement joins TRBV30 to TRBJ1-2; D unresolved. The germline CDR1 and CDR2 sequences are GTSNPN and SVGIG (reference sequence). This CDR3 is 13 amino acids long. Trimming removed 1 base at V and 6 bases at J, with 12 bases between. CDR3 amino acids: CAWSDDKPDGYTF. The CDR3 region has the DNA TGTGCCTGGAGTGACGACAAGCCGGATGGCTACACCTTC.

The chain couples TRBV7-9 to TRBJ2-3; 8 bases line up with TRBD1. Germline loops: CDR1 SEHNR, CDR2 FQNEAQ (reference sequence). The V gene end was trimmed by 4 bases and the J gene end by 4 bases; junction bases not matched to a gene: 4. This CDR3 is 14 amino acids long. In DNA, the CDR3 is TGTGCCAGCAGCTCCCGACAGGGGTCAGATACGCAGTATTTT. It codes for CASSSRQGSDTQYF.

This clone appeared a single time. Different DNA sequences within this sample yield the same CDR3. V and J are TRBV3-1 (or the pseudogene TRBV3-2) and TRBJ2-2, with 9 bases that match TRBD1. Germline V gene sequence: CDR1 LGHDT, CDR2 YNNKEL (reference sequence). J gave up 6 bases and V 4 bases, and 3 bases lay outside the gene matches. CDR3 length: 14 residues. In DNA, the CDR3 is TGTGCCAGCAGCCCCACAGGGGGCCCCGGGGAGCTGTTTTTT. Amino acid sequence: CASSPTGGPGELFF.

V gene TRBV6-6 combines with J gene TRBJ1-6; D uncertain. V was cut by 2 bases and J by 10 bases, with 12 bases left in between. This CDR3 region has 14 residues. CDR1 and CDR2 from the germline V gene are MNHNY and SVGAGI (reference sequence). CDR3 in amino acids: CASSYDLNRSPLHF. CDR3 bases: TGTGCCAGCAGTTACGACCTCAACCGGTCACCCCTCCACTTT.

The rearrangement joins TRBV28 to TRBJ1-2; D gene ambiguous. This CDR3 spans 11 amino acids. CDR1 is MDHEN, CDR2 SYDVKM, per germline. V shed 8 bases and J shed 2 bases, with 6 bases lying between them. CDR3 sequence reads: CASEENYGYTF. DNA for the CDR3: TGTGCCAGCGAGGAAAACTATGGCTACACCTTC.